The clone carrying this T cell receptor (beta chain) was detected a few times. The antigen remains unidentified. Germline-derived CDR1 and CDR2 are LNHNV and YYDKDF (reference sequence). The CDR3 consists of 15 residues. V was shortened by 1 base and J by 2 bases, with 11 bases between the two germline ends. The data are from a study of response to subunit inactivated influenza vaccine. TCRdb reprocessed the RT-PCR reads via MiXCR and lists one record per CDR3 protein. This table holds about 540,000 distinct CDR3 sequences, approximately 20% found once. Points from the study as a whole: Authors suggested each seasonal influenza vaccination recruits few new T cells.

These records were also assigned to another study, of T cells expressing NK-cell markers. That work states: Making the TCR beta cDNA relied on 5'RACE template switching with UMIs. Among eight sequenced donors, seven carried HCMV seropositivity while one was seronegative. For several experiments, T cell sorting was restricted to the alpha-beta TCR population by means of an anti-gamma-delta TCR antibody. NKG2C+ dominant clonotype frequencies in six donors were roughly 1.0-8% of CD8+ T cells.

The V call is TRBV15, the J call TRBJ1-1, with a tentative D call TRBD1 (6 bases). This clonotype was obtained from a man between 50 and 59 years old who received an inactivated influenza vaccine. This material consisted of CD4+ T cells sorted from PBMCs, taken approximately 12 days after vaccination. CDR3 region: CATSRGPGTNTEAFF. Written as DNA, the CDR3 is TGTGCCACCAGCAGAGGCCCCGGGACAAACACTGAAGCTTTCTTT. The entire variable domain, with the rest obtained from reference TRBV15 and TRBJ1-1, is as follows: DAMVIQNPRYQVTQFGKPVTLSCSQTLNHNVMYWYQQKSSQAPKLLFHYYDKDFNNEADTPDNFQSRRPNTSFCFLDIRSPGLGDTAMYLCATSRGPGTNTEAFFGQGTRLTVV.